These 25 T cell receptor beta chains came from one sample sequenced in a study of blood T cell repertoires in COVID-19. TCRdb's copy holds only in-frame clones and misses some; the assay was immunoSEQ multiplex PCR. This sample yields some 59,000 clones, of which 80% to 90% are seen a single time; 1.6% belongs to the top ten. Sequences were obtained from peripheral blood. The receptors come from a man aged 60 to 69 with acute or convalescent COVID-19.

The rearrangement uses TRBV24-1 and TRBJ1-3; 10 bases fit TRBD1. CDR3 size: 16 residues. V gave up 4 bases and J gave up 4 bases; unmatched junction bases: 6. The V gene's germline CDR1 is KGHDR and CDR2 SFDVKD. CDR3 coding DNA: TGTGCCACCAGTGAGGGGGACAGGGGAGGCGGAAACACCATATATTTT. Translation gives CATSEGDRGGGNTIYF.

The chain couples TRBV29-1 to TRBJ1-1, with 7 bases identical to TRBD1. The CDR3 length is 12 residues. Germline assignment: CDR1 SQVTM and CDR2 ANQGSEA. V lost 1 base and J lost 8; bases outside the gene matches: 4. CDR3 sequence: CSVEGQGLEAFF. The CDR3 DNA is TGCAGCGTTGAAGGACAGGGTTTGGAAGCTTTCTTT.

This sequence joins TRBV6-5 and TRBJ2-3, with 7 bases identical to TRBD2. The ends lost 5 bases at V and 5 bases at J; junction bases unmatched: 7. Germline V gene sequence: CDR1 MNHEY, CDR2 SVGAGI. There are 14 residues in the CDR3. CDR3 protein: CASSTSGRGDTQYF. For the CDR3, the DNA is TGTGCCAGCAGTACTTCAGGGAGGGGAGATACGCAGTATTTT.

V usage is TRBV28 and J usage is TRBJ1-2; no firm D call. The length of the CDR3 is 13 residues. The V gene lost 3 bases and the J gene lost 6 bases, with 11 bases spanning the gap. Germline values: CDR1 MDHEN, CDR2 SYDVKM. CDR3 sequence reads: CASSFSFGDGYTF. CDR3 nucleotides: TGTGCCAGCAGTTTTTCCTTCGGGGATGGCTACACCTTC.

The rearrangement uses TRBV25-1 and TRBJ1-2; TRBD1 is a possible D gene (5 bases). Germline assignment: CDR1 MGHDK and CDR2 SYGVNS. Trimming took 1 base from V and 5 from J, leaving 11 bases between them. This CDR3 is 14 amino acids long. The chain's CDR3 is CASSESQDAYGYTF. As DNA, the CDR3 is TGTGCCAGCAGTGAATCACAGGATGCTTATGGCTACACCTTC.

The J gene is TRBJ2-1, the V gene TRBV5-1, with TRBD2 matching 8 bases. Germline CDR1 SGHRS, CDR2 YFSETQ. The CDR3 covers 15 residues. V shed 3 bases and J 7 bases; nucleotides not matched to a gene: 9. The CDR3 here is CASSSAGRGINEQFF. DNA for the CDR3: TGCGCCAGCAGCTCGGCCGGGAGGGGCATTAATGAGCAGTTCTTC. Full variable domain (outside the CDR3, taken from reference TRBV5-1 and TRBJ2-1): KAGVTQTPRYLIKTRGQQVTLSCSPISGHRSVSWYQQTPGQGLQFLFEYFSETQRNKGNFPGRFSGRQFSNSRSEMNVSTLELGDSALYLCASSSAGRGINEQFFGPGTRLTVL.

J is TRBJ2-3 and V is TRBV5-1; 11 nucleotides line up with TRBD1. The junction had 8 bases not matched to a gene; V was cut back by 6 bases and J by 5 bases. CDR3 size: 15 residues. The germline gives CDR1 SGHRS, CDR2 YFSETQ. The chain's CDR3 is CASTGQGASGDTQYF. For the CDR3, the DNA is TGCGCCAGCACCGGACAGGGGGCGTCTGGAGATACGCAGTATTTT. Variable domain in full (rest from reference TRBV5-1 and TRBJ2-3): KAGVTQTPRYLIKTRGQQVTLSCSPISGHRSVSWYQQTPGQGLQFLFEYFSETQRNKGNFPGRFSGRQFSNSRSEMNVSTLELGDSALYLCASTGQGASGDTQYFGPGTRLTVL.

Written as DNA, the CDR3 is TGTGCCAGCAGCGTCCGGGGGGGCTCCTACAATGAGCAGTTCTTC. It specifies CASSVRGGSYNEQFF. The V and J genes are TRBV2 and TRBJ2-1; 8 bases are shared with TRBD2. Germline CDR1 reads SNHLY; CDR2 reads FYNNEI. The junction had 4 bases not matched to a gene; V was cut back by 6 bases and J by 0 bases. The CDR3 has 15 amino acids.

This chain joins TRBV2 and TRBJ1-5; unclear D gene. Trimming stripped 3 bases from V and 2 bases from J, with 8 bases between. Germline V lookup: CDR1 SNHLY, CDR2 FYNNEI. The length of the CDR3 is 14 residues. This CDR3 is CASSERVGNQPQHF. For the CDR3, the DNA is TGTGCCAGCAGTGAGAGGGTGGGCAATCAGCCCCAGCATTTT. Combining the CDR3 with reference TRBV2 and TRBJ1-5 gives the whole variable domain EPEVTQTPSHQVTQMGQEVILRCVPISNHLYFYWYRQILGQKVEFLVSFYNNEISEKSEIFDDQFSVERPDGSNFTLKIRSTKLEDSAMYFCASSERVGNQPQHFGDGTRLSIL.

The chain joins TRBV18 to TRBJ2-1; TRBD1 is a possible D gene (6 bases). CDR1 and CDR2 (germline): KGHSH, LQKENI. CDR3 length equals 13 residues. V was pared by 6 bases and J by 8 bases, with 14 bases between. CDR3 DNA: TGTGCCAGCTCGCTTCGACCAGGGGATGAGCAGTTCTTC. Protein product: CASSLRPGDEQFF.

The V and J genes are TRBV15 and TRBJ1-1; D is perhaps TRBD1 (5 bases). The V gene lost 0 bases and the J gene lost 4 bases, with 12 bases spanning the gap. Germline V gene lookup returns CDR1 LNHNV and CDR2 YYDKDF (reference sequence). The CDR3 runs 15 residues. The CDR3 DNA follows: TGTGCCACCAGCAGAGACAGGGCCGGGGGCACTGAAGCTTTCTTT. Residues: CATSRDRAGGTEAFF.

The J gene is TRBJ1-4, the V gene TRBV7-9; 9 positions match TRBD1. Losses at the gene ends were 5 bases for V and 3 bases for J; bases not matched to a gene: 16. The CDR3 has 19 amino acids. Germline V CDR1 and CDR2: SEHNR, FQNEAQ (reference sequence). CDR3 in DNA: TGTGCCAGCAGCAGTCCCCCGGAACAGGGGGCGCTTTCTAATGAAAAACTGTTTTTT. Amino acid sequence: CASSSPPEQGALSNEKLFF.

The J gene is TRBJ1-1, the V gene TRBV7-9; D is unclear. Trimming took off 3 bases at V and 1 base at J, with 6 bases between the two ends. The CDR3 runs 13 residues. CDR1 is SEHNR and CDR2 is FQNEAQ in the germline V gene (reference sequence). CDR3 residues: CASSFSENTEAFF. CDR3 sequence (DNA): TGTGCCAGCAGCTTTTCAGAGAACACTGAAGCTTTCTTT.

V usage is TRBV19 and J usage is TRBJ2-2, with 7 bases that match TRBD1. There are 17 residues in the CDR3. The V gene's germline CDR1 is LNHDA and CDR2 SQIVND (reference sequence). The V gene end was trimmed by 4 bases and the J gene end by 2 bases; junction bases not matched to a gene: 10. The CDR3 protein is CASSTGRTGRNTGELFF. The CDR3 DNA sequence: TGTGCCAGTAGTACAGGAAGGACAGGACGAAACACCGGGGAGCTGTTTTTT.

V gene TRBV30 combines with J gene TRBJ2-3; 9 nucleotides align to TRBD2. CDR3 size: 13 residues. Germline assignment: CDR1 GTSNPN and CDR2 SVGIG (reference sequence). Unmatched junction bases numbered 7, after V lost 7 bases and J lost 5 bases. Written as DNA, the CDR3 is TGTGCCTTCACGCGGGGGGGAGAAGATACGCAGTATTTT. It yields the protein CAFTRGGEDTQYF.

The chain joins TRBV3-1 (or the pseudogene TRBV3-2) to TRBJ1-1; possible D gene TRBD1, 5 bases. The CDR3 covers 15 residues. V shed 5 bases and J shed 4 bases, with 17 bases lying between them. The germline V gene encodes CDR1 LGHDT and CDR2 YNNKEL (reference sequence). CDR3 amino acids: CASSFRIQVGTEAFF. The CDR3 DNA reads as TGTGCCAGCAGCTTCCGTATACAGGTGGGCACTGAAGCTTTCTTT.

The chain recombines TRBV13 with TRBJ1-5; a possible D gene is TRBD1 (5 bases). Per germline, CDR1 PRHDT and CDR2 FYEKMQ (reference sequence). The CDR3 has 14 residues. Trimming took off 4 bases at V and 3 bases at J, with 10 bases between the two ends. The CDR3 sequence: CASSSRVLNQPQHF. CDR3 sequence (DNA): TGTGCCAGCAGCTCCAGGGTCCTCAATCAGCCCCAGCATTTT.

The chain couples TRBV6-5 to TRBJ2-1; a possible D gene is TRBD2 (6 bases). Trimming stripped 4 bases from V and 14 bases from J, with 12 bases between. The CDR3 extends over 11 amino acids. Germline lookup yields CDR1 MNHEY and CDR2 SVGAGI. The CDR3 spells CASSSPGLEFF. CDR3 in DNA: TGTGCCAGCAGTTCACCGGGACTGGAGTTCTTC.

J is TRBJ1-4 and V is TRBV5-1; TRBD1 matches 9 bases. This CDR3 has 15 residues. The junction had 11 bases not matched to a gene; V was cut back by 7 bases and J by 7 bases. CDR1 is SGHRS and CDR2 is YFSETQ in the germline V gene. In nucleotides, the CDR3 is TGCGCCAGCGGCTACTCGGGACAGGGTGGTGAAAAACTGTTTTTT. This gives the protein CASGYSGQGGEKLFF.

The chain recombines TRBV5-6 with TRBJ1-5; 8 bases fit TRBD1. Germline trimming cut 3 bases from V and 2 bases from J; bases unmatched to any gene: 4. Germline lookup yields CDR1 SGHDT and CDR2 YYEEEE. The CDR3 totals 15 residues. The CDR3 DNA follows: TGTGCCAGCAGCTCGACAGGGGAAGGCAATCAGCCCCAGCATTTT. It is translated as CASSSTGEGNQPQHF. Full variable domain (remainder filled in from reference TRBV5-6 and TRBJ1-5): DAGVTQSPTHLIKTRGQQVTLRCSPKSGHDTVSWYQQALGQGPQFIFQYYEEEERQRGNFPDRFSGHQFPNYSSELNVNALLLGDSALYLCASSSTGEGNQPQHFGDGTRLSIL.

The CDR3 reads CASSFNRGDGDGYTF. The CDR3 DNA follows: TGCGCCAGCAGTTTCAACAGGGGCGACGGTGATGGCTACACCTTC. The J gene is TRBJ1-2, the V gene TRBV5-1; 7 positions agree with TRBD1. The length of the CDR3 is 15 residues. Germline values: CDR1 SGHRS, CDR2 YFSETQ. The J segment lost 6 bases and the V segment lost 5 bases, leaving 13 bases of the junction unmatched.

The chain is built from TRBV19 and TRBJ1-3, with no clear D. V was trimmed by 5 bases and J by 7 bases, leaving 21 bases between them. The CDR3 loop spans 16 amino acids. Germline CDR1 and CDR2: LNHDA and SQIVND (reference sequence). CDR3 sequence (DNA): TGTGCCAGTAGTTCAGCGGGAACCATCTCTGTGAACACCATATATTTT. This encodes CASSSAGTISVNTIYF.

The rearrangement links TRBV2 to TRBJ1-4; tentative D call: TRBD1 (5 bases). CDR1 and CDR2 from the germline V gene are SNHLY and FYNNEI. This CDR3 is built from 13 residues. V lost 6 bases, J lost 7 bases, and 12 bases lay in between. As DNA, the CDR3 is TGTGCCAGCAGGGTGGGGCCGGGTGAAAAACTGTTTTTT. It specifies CASRVGPGEKLFF.

The V and J genes are TRBV4-1 and TRBJ2-3, with D uncertain. From germline, CDR1 is MGHRA and CDR2 YSYEKL. The CDR3 consists of 16 residues. V dropped 0 bases and J dropped 1 base, with 11 bases sitting between them. CDR3 coding DNA: TGCGCCAGCAGCCAAGATCTGGGCTCCGGCACAGATACGCAGTATTTT. Protein: CASSQDLGSGTDTQYF.

This sequence joins TRBV7-9 and TRBJ2-7; no reliable D call. The CDR3 totals 13 residues. V lost 1 base and J 4 bases, leaving 8 bases between the germline ends. Germline V gene sequence: CDR1 SEHNR, CDR2 FQNEAQ (reference sequence). The CDR3 reads CASSLDGPYEQYF. CDR3 sequence (DNA): TGTGCCAGCAGCTTAGATGGCCCATACGAGCAGTACTTC.